Reported below is one T cell receptor (beta chain). Its cognate antigen is unknown. Roughly 0.5 to 1 ug RNA was reverse transcribed with random hexamers. Across 54 Vbeta and 13 Jbeta, immunoSEQ multiplex PCR amplified TCR beta CDR3. TCRdb re-called the immunoSEQ multiplex PCR reads through MiXCR, storing one row per CDR3 protein. The sample lists roughly 120,000 distinct CDR3 sequences; 94% were seen once. Sequencing of TCR beta, carried out with a high-throughput approach, was applied to CD8+ and CD4+ T cells from the blood. Healthy donors constituted the control group, matched for age and sex. This CDR3 comprises 12 residues. CDR1 and CDR2 (germline): SQVTM, ANQGSEA. Trimming stripped 3 bases from V and 5 bases from J, with 10 bases between. These data belong to a study of CD8 T cells in Susac syndrome. Study conclusions and caveats: Individuals included in the TCR sequencing and HLA analysis were acknowledged by the study to be relatively few in number.

This TCR was sampled from a human donor in good health. Sequencing used CD4+ T cells from PBMCs. The chain recombines TRBV29-1 with TRBJ1-2; no clear D. The CDR3 DNA is TGCAGCGTTGAGGACGGGTTATATGGCTACACCTTC. Amino acid sequence: CSVEDGLYGYTF.